This TCR beta chain is drawn from a study of CD4+ T cells in melanoma. Study conclusions and caveats: Reportedly, melanoma neoantigen-specific CD4+ T cells showed varied differentiation states. CD8+ T cell, macrophage and B cell function reportedly correlated with neoantigen-specific CD4+ T cells.

TCRdb's copy holds only in-frame clones and misses some; the assay was immunoSEQ multiplex PCR. The sample contains 15,000 to 20,000 clones, over 75% of which appear only once. In regard to this clone: The antigen is unknown.

Sequencing used cells from a culture (not recorded whether cultured in vitro). This TCR derives from a human donor with melanoma.

Here the CDR3 reads CASSLGEINEQFF. DNA for the CDR3: TGTGCCAGCAGCTTGGGGGAAATCAATGAGCAGTTCTTC. The chain has TRBV5-8 and TRBJ2-1; D unresolved. This CDR3 region has 13 residues. Germline CDR1 SGHTS, CDR2 YDEGEE. With 0 bases removed from V and 6 bases from J, the gap between germline ends came to 7 bases.